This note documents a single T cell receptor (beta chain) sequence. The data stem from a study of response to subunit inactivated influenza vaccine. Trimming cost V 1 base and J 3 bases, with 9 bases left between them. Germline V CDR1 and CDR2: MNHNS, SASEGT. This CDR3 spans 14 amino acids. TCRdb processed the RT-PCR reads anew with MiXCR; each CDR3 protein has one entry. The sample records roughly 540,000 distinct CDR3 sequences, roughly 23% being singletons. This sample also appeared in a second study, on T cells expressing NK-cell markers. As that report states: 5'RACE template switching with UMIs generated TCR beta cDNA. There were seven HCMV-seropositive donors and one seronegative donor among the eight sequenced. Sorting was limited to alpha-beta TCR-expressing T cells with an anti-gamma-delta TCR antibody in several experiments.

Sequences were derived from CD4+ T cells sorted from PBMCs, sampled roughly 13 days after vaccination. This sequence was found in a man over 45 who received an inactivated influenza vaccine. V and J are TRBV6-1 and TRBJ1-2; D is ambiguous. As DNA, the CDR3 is TGTGCCAGCAGTGAAGGGCCCAACTACTATGGCTACACCTTC. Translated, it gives CASSEGPNYYGYTF.